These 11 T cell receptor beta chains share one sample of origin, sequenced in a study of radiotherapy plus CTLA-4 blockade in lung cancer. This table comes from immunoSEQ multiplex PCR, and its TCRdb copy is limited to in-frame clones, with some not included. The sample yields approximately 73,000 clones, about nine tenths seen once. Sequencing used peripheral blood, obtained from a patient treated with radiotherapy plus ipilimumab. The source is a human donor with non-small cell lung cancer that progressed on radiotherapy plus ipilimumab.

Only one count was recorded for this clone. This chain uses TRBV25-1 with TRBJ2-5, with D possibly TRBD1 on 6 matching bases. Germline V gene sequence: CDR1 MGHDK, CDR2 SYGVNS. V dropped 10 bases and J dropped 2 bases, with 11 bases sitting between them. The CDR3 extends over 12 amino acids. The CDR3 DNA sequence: TGTGCCACCGTGGGACAACAAGAGACCCAGTACTTC. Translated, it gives CATVGQQETQYF.

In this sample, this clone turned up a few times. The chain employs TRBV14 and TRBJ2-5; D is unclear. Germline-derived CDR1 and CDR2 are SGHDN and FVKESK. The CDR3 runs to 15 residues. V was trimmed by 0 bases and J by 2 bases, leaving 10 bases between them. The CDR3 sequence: CASSQEWAAQETQYF. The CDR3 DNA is TGTGCCAGCAGCCAAGAATGGGCGGCTCAAGAGACCCAGTACTTC.

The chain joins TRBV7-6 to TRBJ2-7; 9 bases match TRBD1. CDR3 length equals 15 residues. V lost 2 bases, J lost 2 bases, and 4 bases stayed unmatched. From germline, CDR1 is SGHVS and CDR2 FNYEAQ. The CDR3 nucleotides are TGTGCCAGCAGCTTAACGGGACAGGGTACCTACGAGCAGTACTTC. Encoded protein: CASSLTGQGTYEQYF.

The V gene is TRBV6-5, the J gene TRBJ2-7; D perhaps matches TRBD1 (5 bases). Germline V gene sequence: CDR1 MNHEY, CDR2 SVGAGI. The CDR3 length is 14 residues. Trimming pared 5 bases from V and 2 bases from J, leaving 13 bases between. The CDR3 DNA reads TGTGCCAGCAGTAGTGCAGGGTCTCCCTACGAGCAGTACGTC. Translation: CASSSAGSPYEQYV.

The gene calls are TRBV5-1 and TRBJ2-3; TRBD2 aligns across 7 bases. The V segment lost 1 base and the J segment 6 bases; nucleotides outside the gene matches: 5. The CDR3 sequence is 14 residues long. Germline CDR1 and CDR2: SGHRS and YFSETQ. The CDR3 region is CASSLTSVADTQYF. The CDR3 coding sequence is TGCGCCAGCAGCTTGACTAGCGTGGCGGATACGCAGTATTTT.

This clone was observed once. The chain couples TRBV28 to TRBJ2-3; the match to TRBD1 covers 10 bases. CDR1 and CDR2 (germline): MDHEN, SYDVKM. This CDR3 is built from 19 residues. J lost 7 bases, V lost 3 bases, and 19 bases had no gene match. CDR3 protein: CASSFSSAEPGQGRYTQYF. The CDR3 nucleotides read TGTGCCAGCAGTTTCTCCTCCGCTGAGCCGGGACAGGGGAGGTATACGCAGTATTTT.

CDR3 region: CASSKDRGTHEQYF. The CDR3 DNA is TGTGCCAGCAGCAAGGACAGGGGTACGCACGAGCAGTACTTC. The chain links TRBV2 to TRBJ2-7, with 9 bases identical to TRBD1. The CDR3 is made up of 14 amino acids. Germline V gene sequence: CDR1 SNHLY, CDR2 FYNNEI. V gave up 6 bases and J gave up 5 bases; unmatched junction bases: 8.

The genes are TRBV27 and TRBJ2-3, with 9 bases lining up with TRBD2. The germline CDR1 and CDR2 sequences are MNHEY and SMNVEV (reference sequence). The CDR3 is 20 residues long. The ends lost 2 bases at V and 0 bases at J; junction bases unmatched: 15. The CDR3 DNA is TGTGCCAGCAGTTTAAGGGGCGGGAGGGCCTTAATTCGTAGCACAGATACGCAGTATTTT. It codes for CASSLRGGRALIRSTDTQYF.

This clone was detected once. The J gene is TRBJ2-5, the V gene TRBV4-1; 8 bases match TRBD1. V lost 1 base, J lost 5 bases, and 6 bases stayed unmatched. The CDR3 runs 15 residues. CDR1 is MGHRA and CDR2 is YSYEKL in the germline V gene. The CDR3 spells CASSQVNAGGETQYF. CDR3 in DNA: TGCGCCAGCAGCCAAGTTAACGCAGGGGGCGAGACCCAGTACTTC.

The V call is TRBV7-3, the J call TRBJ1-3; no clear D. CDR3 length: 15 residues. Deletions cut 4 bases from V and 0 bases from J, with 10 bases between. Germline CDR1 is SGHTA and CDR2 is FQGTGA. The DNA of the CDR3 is TGTGCCAGCAGCTCCGACGGTAGCTCTGGAAACACCATATATTTT. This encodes CASSSDGSSGNTIYF.

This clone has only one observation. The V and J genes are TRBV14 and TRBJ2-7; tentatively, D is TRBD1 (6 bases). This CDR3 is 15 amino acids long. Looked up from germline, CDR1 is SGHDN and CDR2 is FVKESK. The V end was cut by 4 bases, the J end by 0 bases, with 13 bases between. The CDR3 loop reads CASSPGTSDSYEQYV. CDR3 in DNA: TGTGCCAGCAGCCCCGGGACATCGGACTCCTACGAGCAGTACGTC.